Here is one T cell receptor beta chain with its context. RNA was extracted with the RNeasy kit, and a quantity of roughly 0.45 to 1 ug was reverse transcribed using random hexamers. TCRdb reanalysed the immunoSEQ multiplex PCR reads using MiXCR and keeps one entry per CDR3 protein. This sample has 140,000 or so distinct CDR3 sequences, with roughly 95% found just once. This sample is drawn from a study of CD8 T cells in Susac syndrome. J lost 6 bases, V lost 5 bases, and 10 bases had no gene match. The CDR3 runs to 14 residues. The germline CDR1 and CDR2 sequences are SGHVS and FQNEAQ. This sequence originates from a human donor with multiple sclerosis. The sequencing sample was made of CD4+ T cells from PBMCs. This chain connects TRBV7-8 to TRBJ2-7, with 7 bases aligning to TRBD1. As DNA, the CDR3 is TGTGCCAGCAGCCTCACCCGAGGGGGCCGCGAGCAGTACTTC. As protein: CASSLTRGGREQYF. Together with reference TRBV7-8 and TRBJ2-7, the CDR3 gives the full variable domain: GAGVSQSPRYKVAKRGQDVALRCDPISGHVSLFWYQQALGQGPEFLTYFQNEAQLDKSGLPSDRFFAERPEGSVSTLKIQRTQQEDSAVYLCASSLTRGGREQYFGPGTRLTVT.